This T cell receptor beta chain appears in the sequencing data of a study of PD-1 blockade in classical Hodgkin lymphoma. In the study overall: Every 2 weeks, patients got 3 mg/kg intravenous nivolumab.

Study-level points and caveats: After ASCT, patients who started nivolumab under 1 year later were excluded.

This CDR3 spans 17 amino acids. Germline CDR1 is SGHRS and CDR2 is YFSETQ. Losses at the gene ends were 4 bases for V and 2 bases for J; bases not matched to a gene: 13. All patients relapsed after autologous stem cell transplantation, and brentuximab vedotin exposure varied. Complete response, partial response or progressive disease constituted the best response categories observed. Method: immunoSEQ multiplex PCR; TCRdb's copy keeps in-frame clones and lacks some. This table holds about 93,000 clones, around 81% found once. On this clone: Its antigen is currently unknown.

V gene TRBV5-1 combines with J gene TRBJ2-3; TRBD1 aligns across 7 bases. The sequencing here drew on peripheral blood mononuclear cells (PBMCs), taken before the second cycle of nivolumab. The TCR comes from a human donor with classical Hodgkin lymphoma. CDR3 DNA: TGCGCCAGCAGCAGCAGCAGGGACAGCCGATCCACAGATACGCAGTATTTT. This sequence encodes CASSSSRDSRSTDTQYF.